The source of this TCR beta chain is a study of CD8+CD57+ T cells in acquired aplastic anemia. Across the whole study: Healthy donors gave 10 million or so reads on average for CD4+ cells.

The use of genomic DNA as template underpinned the TCR beta VDJ and CDR3 profiling. Using its own MiXCR run on the reads, TCRdb lists one record per CDR3 protein. Of hundreds of thousands of distinct CDR3 sequences in the sample, 65% to 75% were seen once. The CDR3 loop spans 14 amino acids. Germline CDR1 is SGHTA and CDR2 is FQGNSA. V shed 9 bases, J shed 4 bases, and the junction held 8 bases outside the gene matches. The receptor was derived from a human donor in good health, serving as a control. The V and J genes are TRBV7-2 and TRBJ1-5; 8 bases agree with TRBD1. The sample was sorted CD4+, CD8+, or CD8+CD57+ T cells (not recorded which) from PBMCs. CDR3 residues: CASSDRTGNQPQHF. CDR3 bases: TGTGCCAGTAGCGATAGGACAGGGAATCAGCCCCAGCATTTT.